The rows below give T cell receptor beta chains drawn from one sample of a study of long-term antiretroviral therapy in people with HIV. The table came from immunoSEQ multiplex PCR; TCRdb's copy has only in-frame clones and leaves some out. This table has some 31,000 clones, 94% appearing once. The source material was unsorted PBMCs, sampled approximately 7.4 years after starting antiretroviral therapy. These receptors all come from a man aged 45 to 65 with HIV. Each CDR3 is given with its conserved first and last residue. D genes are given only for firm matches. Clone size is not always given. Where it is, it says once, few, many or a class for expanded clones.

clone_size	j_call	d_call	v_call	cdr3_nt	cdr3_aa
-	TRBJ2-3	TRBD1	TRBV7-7	TGTGCCAGCGGGACAGGGGGCTTTAAAGATACGCAGTATTTT	CASGTGGFKDTQYF
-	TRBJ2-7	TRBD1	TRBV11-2	TGTGCCAGCAGCCAATATCCGACAGGGGCATCCGTCGAGCAGTACTTC	CASSQYPTGASVEQYF
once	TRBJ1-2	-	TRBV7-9	TGTGCCAGCAGCTTAGCGTCTAAACCTAACTATGGCTACACCTTC	CASSLASKPNYGYTF
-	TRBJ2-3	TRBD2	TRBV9	TGTGCCAGCAGCGTAGGCCTAGCGGGGGGCCCAGATACGCAGTATTTT	CASSVGLAGGPDTQYF
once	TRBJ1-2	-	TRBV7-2	TGTGCCAGCAGCCAAGGGGGGACAAATTACTATGGCTACACCTTC	CASSQGGTNYYGYTF
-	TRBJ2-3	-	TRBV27	TGTGCCAGCAGTTTAGGCTACACAGATACGCAGTATTTT	CASSLGYTDTQYF
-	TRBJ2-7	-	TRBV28	TGTGCCAGCAGTTTTGTAGTTAATAGTGGCGAGCAGTACTTC	CASSFVVNSGEQYF
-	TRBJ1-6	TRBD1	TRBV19	TGTGCCAATGGGAGGACAGGGGGTTGCGTGCCCTATAATTCACCCCTCCACTTT	CANGRTGGCVPYNSPLHF
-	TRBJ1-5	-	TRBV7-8	TGTGCCAGCAGCTTAGGTCCAGGGCTTAATCAGCCCCAGCATTTT	CASSLGPGLNQPQHF
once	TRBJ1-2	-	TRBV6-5	TGTGCCAGCCGTTCGGGGGAAGGCTACTATGGCTACACCTTC	CASRSGEGYYGYTF
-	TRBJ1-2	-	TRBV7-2	TGTGCCAGCAGCCCCGGATTTAACTATGGCTACACCTTC	CASSPGFNYGYTF
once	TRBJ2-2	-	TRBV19	TGTGCCAGTAGTGTCGCCGGGACAGGGACTAGAAGCGGGGAGCTGTTTTTT	CASSVAGTGTRSGELFF
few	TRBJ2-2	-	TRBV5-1	TGCGCCAGCAGCTTGATGGGTCCACAAGTGTCCGGGGAGCTGTTTTTT	CASSLMGPQVSGELFF
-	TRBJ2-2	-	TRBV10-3	TGTGCCATCACCGGGACATCCAGCGGGGAGCTGTTTTTT	CAITGTSSGELFF
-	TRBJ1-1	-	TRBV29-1	TGCAGCGGCAGACAAACGAACACTGAAGCTTTCTTT	CSGRQTNTEAFF
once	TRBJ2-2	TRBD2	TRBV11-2	TGTGCCAGCAGCTTAGCGACCTTGGGACTAAAGACCGGGGAGCTGTTTTTT	CASSLATLGLKTGELFF
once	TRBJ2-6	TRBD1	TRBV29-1	TGCAGCGCTGGGACAGCTGGGGCCAACGTCCTGACTTTC	CSAGTAGANVLTF
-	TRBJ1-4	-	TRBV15	TGTGCCACCAGCAGAGTGAATGAAAAACTGTTTTTT	CATSRVNEKLFF
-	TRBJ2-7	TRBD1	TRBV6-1	TGTGCCAGCAGTGAAGGGACAGGAACCTACGAGCAGTACTTC	CASSEGTGTYEQYF
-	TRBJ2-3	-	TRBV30	TGTGCCTGGTGGGGCTCCACAGATACGCAGTATTTT	CAWWGSTDTQYF
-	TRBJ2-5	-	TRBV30	TGTGCCTGGAGTACACGACACGGGGCGATGGAGACCCAGTACTTC	CAWSTRHGAMETQYF
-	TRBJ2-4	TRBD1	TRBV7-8	TGTGCCAGCAGCTCGACAGGGGATGCCAAAAACATTCAGTACTTC	CASSSTGDAKNIQYF
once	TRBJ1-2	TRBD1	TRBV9	TGTGCCAGCAGCGTTCAACCGGGACAGGGGGCTAGTGGCTACACCTTC	CASSVQPGQGASGYTF
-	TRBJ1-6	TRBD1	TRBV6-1	TGTGCCAGCAGTGAAGAGTCAGGGGGCGGGAGCTATAATTCACCCCTCCACTTT	CASSEESGGGSYNSPLHF
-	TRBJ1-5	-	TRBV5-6	TGTGCCAGCAGCTTGGGGCCAGGGGATCAGCCCCAGCATTTT	CASSLGPGDQPQHF
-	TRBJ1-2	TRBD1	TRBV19	TGTGCCAGTAGTATAGGACGGGGACAGGGGAGCTACACCTTC	CASSIGRGQGSYTF
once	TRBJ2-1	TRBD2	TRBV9	TGTGCCAGCAGCGTAGAAACTAGCGGGGGGGGTGAGCAGTTCTTC	CASSVETSGGGEQFF
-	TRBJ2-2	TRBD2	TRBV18	TGTGCCAGCTCACCACCGGCGGGGGGCAAGACCGGGGAGCTGTTTTTT	CASSPPAGGKTGELFF
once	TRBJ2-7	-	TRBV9	TGTGCCAGCAGCGTAGAGCTTGGCGAGCAGTACTTC	CASSVELGEQYF
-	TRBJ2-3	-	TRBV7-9	TGTGCCAGCAGCCCCGGGGACACAGCAGATACGCAGTATTTT	CASSPGDTADTQYF
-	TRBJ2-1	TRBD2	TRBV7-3	TGTGCCAGCAGCCTGTGGACTAGGTCCGATGAGCAGTTCTTC	CASSLWTRSDEQFF
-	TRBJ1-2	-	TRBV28	TGTGCCAGCAGTCTCGTTAGTTCCCCTGGCTACACCTTC	CASSLVSSPGYTF
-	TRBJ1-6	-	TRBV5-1	TGCGCCAGCAGCTTGACAGGGAACTCCTATAATTCACCCCTCCACTTT	CASSLTGNSYNSPLHF
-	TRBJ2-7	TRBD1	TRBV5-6	TGTGCCAGCAACCGGGACAGTTCCTACGAGCAGTACTTC	CASNRDSSYEQYF
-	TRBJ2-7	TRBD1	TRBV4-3	TGCGCCAGCAGCCAAGGCCTCCCGGGACAGGGTCTCTACGAGCAGTACTTC	CASSQGLPGQGLYEQYF
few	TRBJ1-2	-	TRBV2	TGTGCCAGCAGTGGGCGCCAGGGGAGTCACTATGGCTACACCTTC	CASSGRQGSHYGYTF
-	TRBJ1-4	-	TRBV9	TGTGCCAGCAGCGTAGGACAGGACGCGGCTAATGAAAAACTGTTTTTT	CASSVGQDAANEKLFF
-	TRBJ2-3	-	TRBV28	TGTGCCAGCAAATGGACTGATAGCACAGATACGCAGTATTTT	CASKWTDSTDTQYF
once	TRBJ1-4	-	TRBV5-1	TGCGCCAGCAGCTGGACCGGGACAAAGGAAAAACTGTTTTTT	CASSWTGTKEKLFF
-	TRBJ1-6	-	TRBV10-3	TGTGCCATCAGCCTGACAGCAAATAATTCACCCCTCCACTTT	CAISLTANNSPLHF
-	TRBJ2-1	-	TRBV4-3	TGCGCCAGCAGCCAAGATCTTAGGGCGGGCAATGAGCAGTTCTTC	CASSQDLRAGNEQFF
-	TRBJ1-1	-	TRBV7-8	TGTGCCAGCAGCTTGAGAGGAAACACTGAAGCTTTCTTT	CASSLRGNTEAFF
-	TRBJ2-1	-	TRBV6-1	TGTGCCAGCAGTGAGGGGTATCCGATGGATGAGCAGTTCTTC	CASSEGYPMDEQFF
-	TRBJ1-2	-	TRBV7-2	TGTGCCAGCAGCGGTTTAACAGACTATGGCTACACCTTC	CASSGLTDYGYTF
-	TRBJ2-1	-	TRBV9	TGTGCCAGCAGCGCTAAACAGGGATGGGACAATGAGCAGTTCTTC	CASSAKQGWDNEQFF
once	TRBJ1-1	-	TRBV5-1	TGCGCCAGCAGCTTGGTGCGGGGGGCCTCGAACACTGAAGCTTTCTTT	CASSLVRGASNTEAFF
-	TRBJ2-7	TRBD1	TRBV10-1	TGCGCCAGCAGTGCGTCCGGGACAGGGAGGTACGAGCAGTACTTC	CASSASGTGRYEQYF
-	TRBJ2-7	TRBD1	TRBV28	TGTGCCAGCAGTTTAGGGCAGGGGGCTGGCGAGCAGTACTTC	CASSLGQGAGEQYF
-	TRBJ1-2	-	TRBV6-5	TGTGCCAGCAGCCCCCGTTGGAGGGATGGCTACACCTTC	CASSPRWRDGYTF
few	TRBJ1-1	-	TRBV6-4	TGTGCCAGCAGTGACTCGACCGTTTCGTTGAGGGGGACTGAAGCTTTCTTT	CASSDSTVSLRGTEAFF
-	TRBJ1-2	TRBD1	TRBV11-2	TGTGCCAGCAGCTCCGGGACAGCGGATGGCTACACCTTC	CASSSGTADGYTF
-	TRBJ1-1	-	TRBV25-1	TGTGCCAGCAGTGAATATAAGGACACTGAAGCTTTCTTT	CASSEYKDTEAFF